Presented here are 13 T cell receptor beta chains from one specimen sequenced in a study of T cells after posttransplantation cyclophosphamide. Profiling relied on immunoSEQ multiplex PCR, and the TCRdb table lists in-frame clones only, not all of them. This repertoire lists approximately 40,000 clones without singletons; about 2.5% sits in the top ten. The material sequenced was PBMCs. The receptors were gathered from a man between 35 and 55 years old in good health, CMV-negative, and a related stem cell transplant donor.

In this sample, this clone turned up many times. The CDR3 bases are TGTGCCAGCAGCTTACGACAGGGAGGAGAGACCCAGTACTTC. This gives the protein CASSLRQGGETQYF. The V and J genes are TRBV13 and TRBJ2-5; the D gene is possibly TRBD1 (7 bases). Trimming stripped 2 bases from V and 4 bases from J, with 11 bases between. Germline CDR1 and CDR2: PRHDT and FYEKMQ (reference sequence). CDR3 length: 14 amino acids.

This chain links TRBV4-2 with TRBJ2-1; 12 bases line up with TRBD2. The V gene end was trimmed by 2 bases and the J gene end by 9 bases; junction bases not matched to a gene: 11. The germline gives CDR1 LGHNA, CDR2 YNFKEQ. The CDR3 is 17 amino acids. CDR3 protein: CASSQPRASGGAVEQFF. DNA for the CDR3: TGTGCCAGCAGCCAACCTCGCGCTAGCGGGGGGGCCGTTGAGCAGTTCTTC.

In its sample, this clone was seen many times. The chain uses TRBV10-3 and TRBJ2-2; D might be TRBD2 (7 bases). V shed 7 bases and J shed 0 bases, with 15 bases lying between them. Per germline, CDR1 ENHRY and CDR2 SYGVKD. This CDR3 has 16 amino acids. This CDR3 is CAIKLAEGANTGELFF. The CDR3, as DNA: TGTGCCATCAAGCTAGCGGAGGGGGCGAACACCGGGGAGCTGTTTTTT.

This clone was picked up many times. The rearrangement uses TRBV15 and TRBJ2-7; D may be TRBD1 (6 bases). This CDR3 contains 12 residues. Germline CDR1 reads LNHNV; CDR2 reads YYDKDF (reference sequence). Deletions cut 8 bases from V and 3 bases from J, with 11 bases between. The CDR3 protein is CATRDNDYEQYF. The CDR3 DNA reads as TGTGCCACCCGGGACAACGACTACGAGCAGTACTTC.

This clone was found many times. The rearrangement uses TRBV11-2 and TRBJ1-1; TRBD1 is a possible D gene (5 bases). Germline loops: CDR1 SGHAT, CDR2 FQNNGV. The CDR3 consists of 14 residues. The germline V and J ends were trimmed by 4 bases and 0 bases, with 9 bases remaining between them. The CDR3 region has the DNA TGTGCCAGCAGCTCCCAGGGAATGAACACTGAAGCTTTCTTT. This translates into CASSSQGMNTEAFF.

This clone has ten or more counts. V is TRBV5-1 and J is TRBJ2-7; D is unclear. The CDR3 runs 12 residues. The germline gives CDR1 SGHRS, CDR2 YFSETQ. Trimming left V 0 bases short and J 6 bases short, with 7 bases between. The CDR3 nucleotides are TGCGCCAGCAGCTTGGGCGATTCCGAGCAGTACTTC. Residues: CASSLGDSEQYF.

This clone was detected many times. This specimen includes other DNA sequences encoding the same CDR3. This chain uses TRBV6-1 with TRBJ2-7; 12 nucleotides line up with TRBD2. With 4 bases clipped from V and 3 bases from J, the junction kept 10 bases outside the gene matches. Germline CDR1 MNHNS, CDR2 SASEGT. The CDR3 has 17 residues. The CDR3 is CASSASKLAGGSYEQYV. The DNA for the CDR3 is TGTGCCAGCAGTGCGAGCAAACTAGCGGGAGGAAGCTACGAGCAGTACGTC.

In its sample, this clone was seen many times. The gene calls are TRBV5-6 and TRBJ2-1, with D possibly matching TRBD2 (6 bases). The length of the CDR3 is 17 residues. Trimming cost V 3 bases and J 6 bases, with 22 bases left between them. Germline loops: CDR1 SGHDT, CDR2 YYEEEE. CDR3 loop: CASSSLADDLRGNEQFF. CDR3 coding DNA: TGTGCCAGCAGCTCTTTAGCGGACGACCTTCGGGGCAATGAGCAGTTCTTC.

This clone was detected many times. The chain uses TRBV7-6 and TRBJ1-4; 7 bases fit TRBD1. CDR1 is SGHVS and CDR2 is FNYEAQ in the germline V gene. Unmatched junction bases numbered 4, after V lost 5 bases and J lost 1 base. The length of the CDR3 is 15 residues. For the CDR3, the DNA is TGTGCCAGCAGCCGGAACAGGGGAACTAATGAAAAACTGTTTTTT. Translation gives CASSRNRGTNEKLFF.

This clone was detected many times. The CDR3 region is CASSQGLPTLKDSPLHF. The DNA of the CDR3 is TGTGCCAGCAGCCAGGGCCTCCCGACCCTTAAGGATTCACCCCTCCACTTT. V is TRBV21-1 and J is TRBJ1-6; the tabulated D call, TRBD1, remains unverified against the DNA. TRBV21-1 is a documented pseudogene. This CDR3 region has 17 residues.

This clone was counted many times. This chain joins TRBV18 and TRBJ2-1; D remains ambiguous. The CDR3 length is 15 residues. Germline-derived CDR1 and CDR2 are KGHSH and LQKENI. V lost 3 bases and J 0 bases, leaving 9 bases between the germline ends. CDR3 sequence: CASSPQRLSYNEQFF. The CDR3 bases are TGTGCCAGCTCACCGCAGCGCCTCTCCTACAATGAGCAGTTCTTC.

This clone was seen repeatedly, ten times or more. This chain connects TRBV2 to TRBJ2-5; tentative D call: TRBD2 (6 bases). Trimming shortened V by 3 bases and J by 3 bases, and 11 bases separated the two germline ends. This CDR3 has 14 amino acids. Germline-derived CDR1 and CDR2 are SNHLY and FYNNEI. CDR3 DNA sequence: TGTGCCAGCAGTGAGTGGGACTTTAAAGAGACCCAGTACTTC. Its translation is CASSEWDFKETQYF.

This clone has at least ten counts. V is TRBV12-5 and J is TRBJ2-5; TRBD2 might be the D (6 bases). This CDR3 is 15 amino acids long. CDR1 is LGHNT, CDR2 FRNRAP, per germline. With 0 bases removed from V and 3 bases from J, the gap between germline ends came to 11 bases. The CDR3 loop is CASGLVGWEEETQYF. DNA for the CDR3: TGTGCTAGTGGTTTGGTAGGGTGGGAGGAAGAGACCCAGTACTTC.